Sequencing of this TCR beta chain was carried out in a study of T-cell reconstitution after alpha-beta-depleted transplantation in children. J gave up 7 bases and V 3 bases, and 9 bases lay outside the gene matches. CDR3 length equals 15 residues. Unique molecular identifiers were used to barcode this TCRbeta library. TCRdb reanalysed the PCR reads using MiXCR and keeps one entry per CDR3 protein. The repertoire holds around 370,000 distinct CDR3 sequences, with around 15% as singletons. There are many counts of this clonotype. Its specificity is not known. Overall study findings and caveats: T cells produced anew were the main source of T-cell counts and diversity one year after transplant. Alpha-beta T cells present about two months after transplant were reported to originate from several hundred expanded graft clones.

The sequencing here drew on PBMCs, mostly from graft donor cells, taken 360 days after TCRalphabeta/CD19-depleted stem cell transplant. This TCR was sampled from a male patient aged 2-9 years who had a stem cell transplant for acute lymphoblastic leukemia, so the T cells may come from the graft donor. The chain carries TRBV12-3 or TRBV12-4 and TRBJ2-1, with 7 nucleotides matching TRBD2. In nucleotides, the CDR3 is TGTGCCAGCAGTTTCGGACTAGTTGTAGGGAATGAGCAGTTCTTC. Encoded protein: CASSFGLVVGNEQFF.